This entry features one T cell receptor (beta chain) sequence. What it binds is not known. V lost 7 bases, J lost 5 bases, and 6 bases lay in between. From germline, CDR1 is SQVTM and CDR2 ANQGSEA. CDR3 length: 10 amino acids. The source of the sample is a study of beta chain features in type 1 diabetes. Findings of the study overall: Researchers caution that PCR might favor shorter templates, equally among patients and controls. VDJ junctions from type 1 diabetes patients carried fewer insertions and larger deletions.

cDNA synthesis used the whole RNA isolate, giving expressed TCRB sequences. This table comes from immunoSEQ multiplex PCR, and its TCRdb copy is limited to in-frame clones, with some not included. The data contain hundreds of thousands of clones, under 70% of them singletons. The clonotype was recovered from a man aged 25 to 45 in good health. V usage is TRBV29-1 and J usage is TRBJ2-1, with D tentatively TRBD1 (5 bases). Input material: naive CD4+ T cells from blood. The CDR3 reads CSAQDNEQFF. The CDR3 DNA reads TGCAGCGCACAGGACAATGAGCAGTTCTTC.